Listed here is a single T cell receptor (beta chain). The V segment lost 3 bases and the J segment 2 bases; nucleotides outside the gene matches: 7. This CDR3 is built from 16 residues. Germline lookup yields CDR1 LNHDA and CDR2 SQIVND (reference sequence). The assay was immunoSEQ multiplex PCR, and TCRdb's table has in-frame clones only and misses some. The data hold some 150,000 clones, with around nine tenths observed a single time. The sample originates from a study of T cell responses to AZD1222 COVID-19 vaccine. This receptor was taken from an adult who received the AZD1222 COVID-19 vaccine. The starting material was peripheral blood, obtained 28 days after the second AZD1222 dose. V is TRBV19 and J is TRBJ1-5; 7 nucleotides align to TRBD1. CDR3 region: CASSIRGGEGNQPQHF. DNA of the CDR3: TGTGCCAGTAGTATCAGAGGGGGCGAAGGCAATCAGCCCCAGCATTTT. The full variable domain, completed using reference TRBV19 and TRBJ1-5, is DGGITQSPKYLFRKEGQNVTLSCEQNLNHDAMYWYRQDPGQGLRLIYYSQIVNDFQKGDIAEGYSVSREKKESFPLTVTSAQKNPTAFYLCASSIRGGEGNQPQHFGDGTRLSIL.